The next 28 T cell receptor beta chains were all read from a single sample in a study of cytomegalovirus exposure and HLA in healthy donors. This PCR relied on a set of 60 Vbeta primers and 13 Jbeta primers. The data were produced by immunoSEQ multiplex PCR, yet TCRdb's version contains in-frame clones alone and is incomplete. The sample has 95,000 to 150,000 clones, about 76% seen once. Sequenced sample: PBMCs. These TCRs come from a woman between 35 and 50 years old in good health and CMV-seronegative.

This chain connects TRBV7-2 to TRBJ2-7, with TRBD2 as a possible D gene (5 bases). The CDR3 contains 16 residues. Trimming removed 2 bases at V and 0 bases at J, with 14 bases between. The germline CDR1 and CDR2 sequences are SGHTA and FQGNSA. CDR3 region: CASSLFASPSSYEQYF. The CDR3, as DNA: TGTGCCAGCAGCTTATTTGCTAGCCCGAGCTCCTACGAGCAGTACTTC.

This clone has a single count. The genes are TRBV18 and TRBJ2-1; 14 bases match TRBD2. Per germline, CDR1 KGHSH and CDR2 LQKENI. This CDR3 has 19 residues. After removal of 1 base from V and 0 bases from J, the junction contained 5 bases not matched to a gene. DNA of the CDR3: TGTGCCAGCTCACCACGGACTAGCGGGGGGACGAGCTCCTACAATGAGCAGTTCTTC. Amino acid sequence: CASSPRTSGGTSSYNEQFF.

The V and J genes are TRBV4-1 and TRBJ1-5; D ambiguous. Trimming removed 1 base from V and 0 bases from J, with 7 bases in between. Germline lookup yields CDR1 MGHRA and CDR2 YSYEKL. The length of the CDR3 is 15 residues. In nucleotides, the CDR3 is TGCGCCAGCAGCCAAGTGGCGGGTAGCAATCAGCCCCAGCATTTT. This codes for CASSQVAGSNQPQHF.

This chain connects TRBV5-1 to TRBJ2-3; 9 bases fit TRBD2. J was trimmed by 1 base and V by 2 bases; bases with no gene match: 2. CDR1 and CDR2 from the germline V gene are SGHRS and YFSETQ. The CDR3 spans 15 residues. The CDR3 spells CASSLPSGGTDTQYF. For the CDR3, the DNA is TGCGCCAGCAGCTTACCTAGCGGGGGCACAGATACGCAGTATTTT.

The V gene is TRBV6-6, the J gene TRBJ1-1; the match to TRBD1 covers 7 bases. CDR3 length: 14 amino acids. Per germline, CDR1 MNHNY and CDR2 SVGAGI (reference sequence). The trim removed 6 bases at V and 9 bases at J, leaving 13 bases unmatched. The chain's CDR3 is CASRDPGQKKKAFF. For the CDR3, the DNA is TGTGCCAGCAGGGACCCGGGACAGAAAAAAAAAGCTTTCTTT.

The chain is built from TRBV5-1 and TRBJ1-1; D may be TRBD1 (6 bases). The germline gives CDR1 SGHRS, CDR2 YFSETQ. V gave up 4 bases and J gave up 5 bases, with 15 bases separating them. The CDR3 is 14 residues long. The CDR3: CASSLAPGVTEAFF. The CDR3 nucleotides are TGCGCCAGCAGCCTAGCTCCAGGGGTGACTGAAGCTTTCTTT.

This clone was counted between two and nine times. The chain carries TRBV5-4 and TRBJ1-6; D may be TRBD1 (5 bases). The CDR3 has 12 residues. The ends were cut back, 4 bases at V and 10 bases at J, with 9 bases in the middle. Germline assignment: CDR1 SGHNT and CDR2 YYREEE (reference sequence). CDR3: CASSTRGSPLHF. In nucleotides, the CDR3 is TGTGCCAGCAGCACTCGGGGGTCACCCCTCCACTTT.

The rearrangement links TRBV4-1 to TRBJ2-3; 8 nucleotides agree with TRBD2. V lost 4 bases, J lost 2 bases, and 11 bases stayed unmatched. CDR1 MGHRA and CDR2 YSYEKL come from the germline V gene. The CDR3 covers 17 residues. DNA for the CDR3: TGCGCCAGCAGCCGGGTCCCGGGGGGGGCACTCACAGATACGCAGTATTTT. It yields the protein CASSRVPGGALTDTQYF.

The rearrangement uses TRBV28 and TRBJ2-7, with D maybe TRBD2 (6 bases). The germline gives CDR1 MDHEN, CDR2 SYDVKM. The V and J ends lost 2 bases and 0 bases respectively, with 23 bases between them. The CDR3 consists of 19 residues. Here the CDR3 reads CASSLDRWGDGASSYEQYF. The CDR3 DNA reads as TGTGCCAGCAGTTTAGATCGGTGGGGGGACGGAGCGAGCTCCTACGAGCAGTACTTC. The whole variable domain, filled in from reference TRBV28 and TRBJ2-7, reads DVKVTQSSRYLVKRTGEKVFLECVQDMDHENMFWYRQDPGLGLRLIYFSYDVKMKEKGDIPEGYSVSREKKERFSLILESASTNQTSMYLCASSLDRWGDGASSYEQYFGPGTRLTVT.

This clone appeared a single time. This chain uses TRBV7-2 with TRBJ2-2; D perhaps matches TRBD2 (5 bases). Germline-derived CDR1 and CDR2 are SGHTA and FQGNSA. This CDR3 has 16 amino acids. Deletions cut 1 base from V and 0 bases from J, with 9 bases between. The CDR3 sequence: CASSLERGSNTGELFF. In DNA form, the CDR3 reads TGTGCCAGCAGCTTAGAACGGGGTTCGAACACCGGGGAGCTGTTTTTT.

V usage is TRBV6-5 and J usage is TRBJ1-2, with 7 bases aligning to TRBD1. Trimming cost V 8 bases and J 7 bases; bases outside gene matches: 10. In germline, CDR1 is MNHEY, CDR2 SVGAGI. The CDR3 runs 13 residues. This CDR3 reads CASSKQGSGGYTF. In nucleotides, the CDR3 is TGTGCCAGCTCTAAACAGGGGTCTGGTGGCTACACCTTC.

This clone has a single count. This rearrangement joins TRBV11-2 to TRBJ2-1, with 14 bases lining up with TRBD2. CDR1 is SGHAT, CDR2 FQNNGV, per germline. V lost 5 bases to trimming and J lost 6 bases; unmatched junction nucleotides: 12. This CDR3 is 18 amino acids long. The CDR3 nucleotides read TGTGCCAGCAGCCCCACCTGGACTAGCGGGAGGCCTCCCAATGAGCAGTTCTTC. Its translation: CASSPTWTSGRPPNEQFF.

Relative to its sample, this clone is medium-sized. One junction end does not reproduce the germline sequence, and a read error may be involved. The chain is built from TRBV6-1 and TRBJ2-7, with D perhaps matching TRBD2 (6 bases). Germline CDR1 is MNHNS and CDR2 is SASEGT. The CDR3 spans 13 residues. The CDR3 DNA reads TGTGCCAGCAGTGGGGGGGACTCCGGCTCGTCGGACTTC. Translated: CASSGGDSGSSDF.

CDR3: CASSLRDRGQPGANVLTF. The DNA of the CDR3 is TGTGCCAGCAGCCTCCGGGACAGGGGGCAACCTGGGGCCAACGTCCTGACTTTC. J is TRBJ2-6 and V is TRBV7-3, with 12 nucleotides matching TRBD1. Germline values: CDR1 SGHTA, CDR2 FQGTGA. V lost 5 bases and J lost 2; bases outside the gene matches: 7. The CDR3 is 18 amino acids.

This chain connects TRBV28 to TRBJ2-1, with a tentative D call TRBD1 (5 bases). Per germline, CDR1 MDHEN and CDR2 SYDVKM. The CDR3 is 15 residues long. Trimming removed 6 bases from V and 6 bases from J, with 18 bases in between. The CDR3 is CASRLGVPIGNEQFF. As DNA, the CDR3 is TGTGCCAGCAGGCTAGGGGTTCCTATTGGCAATGAGCAGTTCTTC.

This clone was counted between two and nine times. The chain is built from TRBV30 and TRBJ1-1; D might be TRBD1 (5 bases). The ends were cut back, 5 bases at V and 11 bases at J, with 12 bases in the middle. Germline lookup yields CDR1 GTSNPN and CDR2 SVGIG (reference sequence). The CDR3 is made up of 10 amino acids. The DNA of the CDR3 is TGTGCCTGGGGCTCCAGGGTGGCTTTCTTT. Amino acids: CAWGSRVAFF.

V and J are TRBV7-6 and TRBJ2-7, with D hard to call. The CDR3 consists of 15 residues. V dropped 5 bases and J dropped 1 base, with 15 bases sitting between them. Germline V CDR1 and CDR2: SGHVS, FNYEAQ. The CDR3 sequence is CASSPMGSFSYEQYF. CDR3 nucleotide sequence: TGTGCCAGCAGCCCAATGGGTAGCTTTTCCTACGAGCAGTACTTC.

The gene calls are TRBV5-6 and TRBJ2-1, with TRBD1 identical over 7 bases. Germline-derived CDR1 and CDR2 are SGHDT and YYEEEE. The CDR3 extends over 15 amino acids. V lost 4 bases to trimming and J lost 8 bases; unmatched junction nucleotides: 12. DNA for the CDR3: TGTGCCAGCAGCCCAGGGACAGCCTCCTGGGATGAGCAGTTCTTC. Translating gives CASSPGTASWDEQFF.

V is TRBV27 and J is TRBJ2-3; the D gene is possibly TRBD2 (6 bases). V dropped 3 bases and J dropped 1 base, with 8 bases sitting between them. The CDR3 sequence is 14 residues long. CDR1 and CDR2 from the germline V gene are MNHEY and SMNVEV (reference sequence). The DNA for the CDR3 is TGTGCCAGCAGTTTGACGGGGGGCACAGATACGCAGTATTTT. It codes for CASSLTGGTDTQYF.

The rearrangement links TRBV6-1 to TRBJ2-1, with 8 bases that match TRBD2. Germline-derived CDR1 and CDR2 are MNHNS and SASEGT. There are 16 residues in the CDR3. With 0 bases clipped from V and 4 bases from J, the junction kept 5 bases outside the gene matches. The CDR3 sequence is CASSEAGGGLYNEQFF. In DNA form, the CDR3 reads TGTGCCAGCAGTGAAGCCGGGGGGGGACTATACAATGAGCAGTTCTTC.

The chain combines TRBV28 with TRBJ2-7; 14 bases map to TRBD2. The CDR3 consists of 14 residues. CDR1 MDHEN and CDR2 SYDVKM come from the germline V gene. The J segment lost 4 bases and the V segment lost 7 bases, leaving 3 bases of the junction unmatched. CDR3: CASTGTSGSYEQYF. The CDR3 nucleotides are TGTGCCAGCACCGGGACTAGCGGGAGTTACGAGCAGTACTTC.

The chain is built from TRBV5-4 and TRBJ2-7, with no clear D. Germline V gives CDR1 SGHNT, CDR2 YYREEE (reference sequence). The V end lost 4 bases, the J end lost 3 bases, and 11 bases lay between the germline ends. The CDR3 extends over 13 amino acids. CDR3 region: CASSVDGVYEQYF. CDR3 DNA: TGTGCCAGCAGCGTCGACGGAGTCTACGAGCAGTACTTC.

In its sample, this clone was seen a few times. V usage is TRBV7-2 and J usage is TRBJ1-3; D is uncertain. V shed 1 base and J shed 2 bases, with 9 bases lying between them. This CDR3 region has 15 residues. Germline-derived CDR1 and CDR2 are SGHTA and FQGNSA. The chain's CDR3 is CASSLVVRAGNTIYF. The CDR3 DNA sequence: TGTGCCAGCAGCTTAGTCGTGAGGGCTGGAAACACCATATATTTT. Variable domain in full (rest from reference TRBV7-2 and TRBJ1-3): GAGVSQSPSNKVTEKGKDVELRCDPISGHTALYWYRQSLGQGLEFLIYFQGNSAPDKSGLPSDRFSAERTGGSVSTLTIQRTQQEDSAVYLCASSLVVRAGNTIYFGEGSWLTVV.

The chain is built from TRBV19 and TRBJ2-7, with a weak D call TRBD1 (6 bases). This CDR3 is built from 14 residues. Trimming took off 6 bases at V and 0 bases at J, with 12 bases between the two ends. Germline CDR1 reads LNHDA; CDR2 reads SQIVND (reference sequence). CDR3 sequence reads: CASSLQGPSYEQYF. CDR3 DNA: TGTGCCAGTAGCCTACAGGGCCCCTCCTACGAGCAGTACTTC.

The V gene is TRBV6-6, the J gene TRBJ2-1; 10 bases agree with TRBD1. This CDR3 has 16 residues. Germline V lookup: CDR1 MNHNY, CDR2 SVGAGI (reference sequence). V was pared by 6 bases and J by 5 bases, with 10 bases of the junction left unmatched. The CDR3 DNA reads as TGTGCCAGCAGCTACGGGACAGGGGTAAGAAACAATGAGCAGTTCTTC. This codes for CASSYGTGVRNNEQFF.

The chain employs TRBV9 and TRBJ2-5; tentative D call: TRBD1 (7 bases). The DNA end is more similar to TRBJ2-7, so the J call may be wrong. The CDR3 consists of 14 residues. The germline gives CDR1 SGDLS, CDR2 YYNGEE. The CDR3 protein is CASSAQGGAYEQYF. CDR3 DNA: TGTGCCAGCAGCGCCCAGGGGGGCGCCTACGAGCAGTACTTC.

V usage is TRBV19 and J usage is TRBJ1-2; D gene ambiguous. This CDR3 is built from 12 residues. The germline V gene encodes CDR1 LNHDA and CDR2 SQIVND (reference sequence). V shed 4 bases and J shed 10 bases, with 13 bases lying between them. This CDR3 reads CASSTPGFSYTF. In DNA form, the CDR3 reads TGTGCCAGTAGTACACCCGGGTTTTCCTACACCTTC.

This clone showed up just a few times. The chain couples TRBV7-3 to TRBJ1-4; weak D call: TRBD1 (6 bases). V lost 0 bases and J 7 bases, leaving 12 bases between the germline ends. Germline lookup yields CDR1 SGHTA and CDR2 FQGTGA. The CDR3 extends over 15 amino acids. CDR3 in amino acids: CASSLTGTTGEKLFF. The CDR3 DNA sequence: TGTGCCAGCAGCTTAACAGGGACAACTGGTGAAAAACTGTTTTTT.